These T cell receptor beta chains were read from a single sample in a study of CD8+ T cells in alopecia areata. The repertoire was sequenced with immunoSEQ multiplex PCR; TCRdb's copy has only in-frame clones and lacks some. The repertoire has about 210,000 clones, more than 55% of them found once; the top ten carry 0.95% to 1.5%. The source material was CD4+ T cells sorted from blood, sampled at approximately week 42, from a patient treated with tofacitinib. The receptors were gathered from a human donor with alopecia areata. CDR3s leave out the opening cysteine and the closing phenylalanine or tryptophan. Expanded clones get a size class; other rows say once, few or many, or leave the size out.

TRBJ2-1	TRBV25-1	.	ASSTRDRGISNEQF
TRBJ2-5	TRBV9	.	ASSVDRGFQETQY
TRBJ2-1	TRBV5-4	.	ASSLIAGPSYNEQF
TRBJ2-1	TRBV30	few	AWSVRWDRVSHEQF
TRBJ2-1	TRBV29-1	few	SVAGGGGGYNEQF
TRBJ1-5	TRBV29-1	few	SVRGEAGGNQPQH
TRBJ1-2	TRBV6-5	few	ASSYSTGGPLGYT
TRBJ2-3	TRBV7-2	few	ASSLQGAGDTQY
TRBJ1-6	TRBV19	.	ASSTRGGNSSPLH
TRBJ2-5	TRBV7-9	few	ASSLNRGQETQY
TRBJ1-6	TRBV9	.	ASSRRRYNSPLH
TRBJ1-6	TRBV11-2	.	ASSLGAGKNSPLH
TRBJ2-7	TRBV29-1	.	SVRDGSYEQY
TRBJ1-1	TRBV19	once	ASSLKASTPEAF
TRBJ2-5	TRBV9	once	ASSVEGRDPTQY
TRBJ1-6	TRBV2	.	ASRRDRENSPLH
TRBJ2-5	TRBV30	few	AWTPPGLMYQETQY
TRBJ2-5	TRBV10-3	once	AIMRGTGETQY
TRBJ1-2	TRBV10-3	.	AIRPGDRADYGYT
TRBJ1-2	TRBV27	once	ASSFQDSPFYGYT
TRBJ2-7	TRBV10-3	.	AISGQGGEGRYEQY
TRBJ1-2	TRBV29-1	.	SVRSGGANYGYT
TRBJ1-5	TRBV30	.	AWDGGAQPQH
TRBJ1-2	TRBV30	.	AWRDRGSNYGYT
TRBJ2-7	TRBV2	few	ASREFRTPTYEQY
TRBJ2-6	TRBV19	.	ASSTHPPGRSSGANVLT
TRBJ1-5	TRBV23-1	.	ASSPESQNDQPQH
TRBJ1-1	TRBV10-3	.	AITGDRRLQNTEAF
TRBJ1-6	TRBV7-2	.	ASSLGTAVGSPLH
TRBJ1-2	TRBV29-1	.	STTPRNRGPNYGYT
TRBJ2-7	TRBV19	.	ASSDRDRSSYEQY
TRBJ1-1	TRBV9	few	ASSVGTGGTEAF
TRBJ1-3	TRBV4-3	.	ASSQDSPSSGNTIY
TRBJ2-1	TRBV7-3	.	ASSRTAGISYNEQF
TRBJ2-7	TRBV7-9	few	ASSLARGGQLYEQY
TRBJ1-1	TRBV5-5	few	ASSLGPEDTEAF
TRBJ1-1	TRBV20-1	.	SAAGGPEAF
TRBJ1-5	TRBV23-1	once	ASMADGDQPQH
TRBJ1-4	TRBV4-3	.	ASSQGTVQNEKLF
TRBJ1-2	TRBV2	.	ASSPRTGIPSYGYT
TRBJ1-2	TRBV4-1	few	ASSRQSHENGYT
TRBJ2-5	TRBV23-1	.	ASSQSAPQETQY
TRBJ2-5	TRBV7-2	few	ASSQSRGRGETQY
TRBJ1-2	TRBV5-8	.	ASSSDLRRGYT
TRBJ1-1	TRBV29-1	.	SVGFLGSHTEAF
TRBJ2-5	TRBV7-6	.	ASSPRTSGGANQETQY
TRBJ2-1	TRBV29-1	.	SVDSAGANEQF
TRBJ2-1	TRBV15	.	ATGAELRTDNEQF
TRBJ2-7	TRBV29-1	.	SVFTGREQY
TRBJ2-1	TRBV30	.	AWSGSSYNEQF
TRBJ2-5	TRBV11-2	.	ASSHGPSGDQY
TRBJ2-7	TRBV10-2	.	ASSLTSGGFEQY
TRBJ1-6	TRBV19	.	ASSMTAALGGSPLH
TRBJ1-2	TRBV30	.	AWSPTGQGRNGYT
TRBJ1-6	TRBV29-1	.	SVLDTENSPLH
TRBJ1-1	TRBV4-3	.	ASSPDIYRHSEAF
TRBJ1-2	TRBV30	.	AWTRSSYGYT